This record covers a single T cell receptor (beta chain). This clone has just a few counts. Its antigen remains unidentified. This receptor is murine, so its gene names and germline sequences reflect the mouse genome. The observed sequence ends 4 residues before the CDR3 terminus, with the missing tail filled in from the germline J gene. Libraries were constructed by the immunoSEQ multiplex PCR assay. RNA was extracted from all samples and reverse transcribed into cDNA, which served as template for TCR sequencing. SuperScript III was used to make first-strand cDNA, primed with a 2:1 mix of oligo-dT and random hexamers. A synthetic immune receptor repertoire was used to measure amplification bias, and any remaining bias was corrected computationally. Libraries were sequenced on Illumina HiSeq using 60 bp reads that covered the CDR3 and were read from J toward V. The source study handled its data this way. Raw reads were preprocessed to remove errors, and CDR3 was defined by IMGT conventions from the conserved cysteine to phenylalanine. Clonality was computed as 1 minus the Shannon entropy, with the entropy normalized by log2 of the number of productive unique TCRs. Whether each scalp clone was CD4 or CD8 was inferred by checking scalp TCRbeta sequences against the CD4 and CD8 repertoires from sorted blood. TCRdb's version of the immuneACCESS table is confined to in-frame rearrangements and falls short of the full clone set. An unresolved V gene accounts for under half of the shortfall where checked; the remainder is of unknown origin. That table is the source of V, J and clone size, and D and trimming were worked out from the DNA. This sample contains roughly 2,000 clones, none of which is a singleton. Under 65% of the sample rests with the top ten.

This record comes from a study of CD8+ T cells in alopecia areata (dated by TCRdb to about 2018). Describing the broader study: Female C3H/HeJ recipients, about 7-11 weeks old, were grafted with skin from C3H/HeJ donors with spontaneous alopecia (about 6-13 months old). Clonality in the scalp was compared among normal scalp (n=4), patchy alopecia areata scalp (n=8), and alopecia totalis/universalis scalp (n=8). Amplification of TCRbeta CDR3 regions was done by immunoSEQ multiplex PCR using 35 Vbeta forward primers and 13 Jbeta reverse primers. On the human side, TCRbeta sequencing was run on scalp tissue and on sorted CD4+ and CD8+ peripheral blood T cells from healthy controls and from alopecia areata patients with either patchy or totalis/universalis disease. In both human patients and the C3H/HeJ mouse model, the study applied high-throughput TCRbeta sequencing to look at T cell clonal expansion in alopecia areata. RNA was obtained with the PAXgene miRNA kit for fixed scalp, the miRNeasy kit for PBMCs, and the RNeasy kit for mouse skin. The study at large found these results: Unlike mouse skin, where gammadelta T cells dominate, normal human skin contains resident alphabeta T cells that get sequenced too, which complicates analysis of the scalp TCR repertoire. Compared with normal scalp, lesional scalp, particularly in alopecia totalis/universalis, had higher clonality and more expanded CD8+ clones, which suggests antigenic drive. TCR sequences shared between patients were less clear than in mice, possibly partly because of HLA diversity in the patient population.

In the germline V gene, CDR1 corresponds to NSHNY and CDR2 to SYGAGN. The CDR3, cysteine through phenylalanine, is 13 amino acids long. The 27 bases shown cover part of the CDR3, and their frame starts at base 1. This receptor was obtained from a C3H/HeJ mouse with alopecia areata. The MHC haplotype that this mouse strain carries is H2-k. The chain employs TRBV13-1 and TRBJ1-1; 8 junctional bases match TRBD1. The material sequenced was lesional skin. The CDR3 protein: CASSEPRGPEVFF. CDR3 DNA, as far as it was read: TGTGCCAGCAGTGAGCCCAGGGGGCCA.